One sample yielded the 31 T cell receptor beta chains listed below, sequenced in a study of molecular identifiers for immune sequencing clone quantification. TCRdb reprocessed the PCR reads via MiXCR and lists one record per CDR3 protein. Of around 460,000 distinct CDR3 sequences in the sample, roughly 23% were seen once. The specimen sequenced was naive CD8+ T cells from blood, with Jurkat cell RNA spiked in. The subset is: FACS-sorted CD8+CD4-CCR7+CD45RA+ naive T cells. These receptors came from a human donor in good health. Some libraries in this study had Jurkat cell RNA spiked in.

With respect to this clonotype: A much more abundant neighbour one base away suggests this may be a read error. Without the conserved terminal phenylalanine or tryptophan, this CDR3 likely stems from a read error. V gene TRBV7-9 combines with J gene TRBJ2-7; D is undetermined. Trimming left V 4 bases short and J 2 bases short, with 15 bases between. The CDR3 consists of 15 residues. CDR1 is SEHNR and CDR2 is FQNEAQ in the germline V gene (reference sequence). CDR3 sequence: CASSSPVAAAYEQYL. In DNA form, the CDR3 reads TGTGCCAGCAGCTCCCCCGTTGCCGCGGCCTACGAGCAGTACCTC.

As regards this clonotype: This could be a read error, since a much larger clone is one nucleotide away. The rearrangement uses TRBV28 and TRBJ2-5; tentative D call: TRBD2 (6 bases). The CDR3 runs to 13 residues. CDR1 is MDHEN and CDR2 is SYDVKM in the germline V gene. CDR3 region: CAGSFSGVETQYF. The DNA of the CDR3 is TGTGCCGGCAGTTTTTCGGGGGTTGAGACCCAGTACTTC. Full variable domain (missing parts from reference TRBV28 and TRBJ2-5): DVKVTQSSRYLVKRTGEKVFLECVQDMDHENMFWYRQDPGLGLRLIYFSYDVKMKEKGDIPEGYSVSREKKERFSLILESASTNQTSMYLCAGSFSGVETQYFGPGTRLLVL.

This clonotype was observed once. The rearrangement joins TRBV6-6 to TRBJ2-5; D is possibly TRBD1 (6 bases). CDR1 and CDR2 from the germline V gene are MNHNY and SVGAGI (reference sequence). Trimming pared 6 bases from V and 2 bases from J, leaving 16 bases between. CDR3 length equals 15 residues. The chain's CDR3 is CASSPGQIPQETQYF. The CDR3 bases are TGTGCCAGCAGCCCCGGACAGATTCCTCAAGAGACCCAGTACTTC.

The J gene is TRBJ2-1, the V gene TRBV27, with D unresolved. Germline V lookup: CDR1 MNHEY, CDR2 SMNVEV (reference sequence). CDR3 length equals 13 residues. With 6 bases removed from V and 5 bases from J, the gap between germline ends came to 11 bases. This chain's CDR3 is CASSRTENNEQFF. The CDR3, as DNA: TGTGCCAGCAGCCGGACCGAGAACAATGAGCAGTTCTTC.

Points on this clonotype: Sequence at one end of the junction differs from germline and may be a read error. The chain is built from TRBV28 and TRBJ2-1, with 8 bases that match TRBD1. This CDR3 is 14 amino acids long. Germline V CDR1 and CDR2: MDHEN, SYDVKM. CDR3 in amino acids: CASKQGGIDNVQFF. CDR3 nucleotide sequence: TGTGCCAGCAAACAGGGGGGAATTGACAATGTGCAGTTCTTC.

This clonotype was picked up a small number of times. CDR3 in DNA: TGTGCCAGCAGCCTCCCCGACCGGACAGGGCCAGCTTTCTTT. It codes for CASSLPDRTGPAFF. This chain uses TRBV7-9 with TRBJ1-1; 8 positions match TRBD1. The germline V gene encodes CDR1 SEHNR and CDR2 FQNEAQ (reference sequence). Trimming removed 5 bases from V and 10 bases from J; junction bases left unmatched: 12. CDR3 length equals 14 residues. Drawing the rest from reference TRBV7-9 and TRBJ1-1, the complete variable domain is DTGVSQNPRHKITKRGQNVTFRCDPISEHNRLYWYRQTLGQGPEFLTYFQNEAQLEKSRLLSDRFSAERPKGSFSTLEIQRTEQGDSAMYLCASSLPDRTGPAFFGQGTRLTVV.

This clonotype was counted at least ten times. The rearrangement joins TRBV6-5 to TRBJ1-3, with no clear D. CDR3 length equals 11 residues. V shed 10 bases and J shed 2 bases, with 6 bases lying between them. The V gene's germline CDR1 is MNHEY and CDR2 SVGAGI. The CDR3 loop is CATEAGNTIYF. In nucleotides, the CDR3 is TGTGCCACCGAGGCTGGAAACACCATATATTTT.

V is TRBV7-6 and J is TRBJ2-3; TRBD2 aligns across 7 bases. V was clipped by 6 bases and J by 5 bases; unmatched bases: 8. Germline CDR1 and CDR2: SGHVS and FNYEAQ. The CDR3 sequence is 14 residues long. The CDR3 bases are TGTGCCAGCAGTCTGACGATAGCGGGAGATACGCAGTATTTT. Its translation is CASSLTIAGDTQYF.

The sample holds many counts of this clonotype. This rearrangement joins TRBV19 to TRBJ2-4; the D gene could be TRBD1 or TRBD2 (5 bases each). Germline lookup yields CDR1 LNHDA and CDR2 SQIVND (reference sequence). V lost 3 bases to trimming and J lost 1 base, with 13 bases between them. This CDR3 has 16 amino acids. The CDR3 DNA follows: TGTGCCAGTAGTATCGGTCAGGGAGAGGCCAAAAACATTCAGTACTTC. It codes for CASSIGQGEAKNIQYF.

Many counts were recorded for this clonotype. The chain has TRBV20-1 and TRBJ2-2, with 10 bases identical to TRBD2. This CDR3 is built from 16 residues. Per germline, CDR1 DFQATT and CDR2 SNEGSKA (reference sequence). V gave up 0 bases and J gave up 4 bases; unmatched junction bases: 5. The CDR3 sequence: CSARELSGRATGELFF. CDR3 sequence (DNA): TGCAGTGCTAGAGAGCTCAGCGGGAGGGCCACCGGGGAGCTGTTTTTT.

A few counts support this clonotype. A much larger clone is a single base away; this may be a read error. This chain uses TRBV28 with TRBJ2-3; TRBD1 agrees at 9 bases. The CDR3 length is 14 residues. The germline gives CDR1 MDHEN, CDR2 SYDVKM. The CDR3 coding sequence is TGTGCCAGTGAGGACAGGGGTTACACAAATACGCAGTATTTT. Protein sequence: CASEDRGYTNTQYF.

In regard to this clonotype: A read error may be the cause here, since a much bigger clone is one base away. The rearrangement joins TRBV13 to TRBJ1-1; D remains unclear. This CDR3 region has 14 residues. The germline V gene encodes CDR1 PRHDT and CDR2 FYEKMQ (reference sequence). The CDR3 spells CASILRHLNTEAFF. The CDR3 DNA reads TGTGCCAGCATCTTACGACATCTGAACACTGAAGCTTTCTTT.

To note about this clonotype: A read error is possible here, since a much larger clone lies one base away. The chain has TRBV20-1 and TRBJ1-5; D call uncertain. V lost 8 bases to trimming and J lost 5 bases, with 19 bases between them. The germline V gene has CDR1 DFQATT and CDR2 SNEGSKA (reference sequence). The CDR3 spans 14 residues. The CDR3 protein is CSPPWLEFDQPQHF. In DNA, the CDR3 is TGCAGTCCCCCATGGCTGGAATTTGATCAGCCCCAGCATTTT.

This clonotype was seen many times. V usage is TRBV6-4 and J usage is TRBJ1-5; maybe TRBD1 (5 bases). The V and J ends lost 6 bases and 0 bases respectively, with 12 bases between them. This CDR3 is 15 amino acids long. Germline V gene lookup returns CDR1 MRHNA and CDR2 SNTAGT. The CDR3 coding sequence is TGTGCCAGCAGGAGACAGACTCTTAGCAATCAGCCCCAGCATTTT. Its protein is CASRRQTLSNQPQHF.

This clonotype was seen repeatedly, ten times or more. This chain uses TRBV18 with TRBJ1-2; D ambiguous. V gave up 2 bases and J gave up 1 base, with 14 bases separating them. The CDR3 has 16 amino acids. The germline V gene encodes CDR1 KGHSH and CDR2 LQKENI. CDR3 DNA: TGTGCCAGCTCACCATCTTCGACACCTTATAACTATGGCTACACCTTC. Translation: CASSPSSTPYNYGYTF.

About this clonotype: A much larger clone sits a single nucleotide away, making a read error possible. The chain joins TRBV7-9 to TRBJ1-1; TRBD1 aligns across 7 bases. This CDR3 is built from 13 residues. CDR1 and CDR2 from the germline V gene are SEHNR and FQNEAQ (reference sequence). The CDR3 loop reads CVSSTDRVTEAFF. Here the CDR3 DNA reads TGTGTCAGCAGCACCGACAGGGTTACTGAAGCTTTCTTT.

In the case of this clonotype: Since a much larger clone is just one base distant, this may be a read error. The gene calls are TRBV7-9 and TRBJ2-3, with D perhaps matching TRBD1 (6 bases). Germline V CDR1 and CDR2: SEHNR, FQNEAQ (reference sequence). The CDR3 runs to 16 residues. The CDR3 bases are TGTGCCAGCAGCCCGAAGGGGGTCTTTTCGGCAGATACGCGGTATTTT. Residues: CASSPKGVFSADTRYF.

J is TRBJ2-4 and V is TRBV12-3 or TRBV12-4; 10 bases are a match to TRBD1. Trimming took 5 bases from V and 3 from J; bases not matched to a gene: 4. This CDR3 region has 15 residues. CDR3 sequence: CASSLGTGVKNIQYF. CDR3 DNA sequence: TGTGCCAGCAGTCTCGGGACAGGGGTCAAAAACATTCAGTACTTC.

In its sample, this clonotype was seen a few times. As DNA, the CDR3 is TGTGCCAGCAGCTTAGGGCCAGATGGTGTGATCCACTTT. It is translated as CASSLGPDGVIHF. V is TRBV11-2 and J is TRBJ1-6; unclear D gene. Trimming took 1 base from V and 17 from J, leaving 15 bases between them. The CDR3 loop spans 13 amino acids. The germline gives CDR1 SGHAT, CDR2 FQNNGV.

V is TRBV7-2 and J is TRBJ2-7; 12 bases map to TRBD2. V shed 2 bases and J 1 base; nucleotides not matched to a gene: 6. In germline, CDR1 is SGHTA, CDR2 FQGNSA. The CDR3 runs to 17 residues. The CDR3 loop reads CASSLLLAGGRSYEQYF. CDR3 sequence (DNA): TGTGCCAGCAGCTTACTGCTAGCGGGGGGGAGGTCCTACGAGCAGTACTTC.

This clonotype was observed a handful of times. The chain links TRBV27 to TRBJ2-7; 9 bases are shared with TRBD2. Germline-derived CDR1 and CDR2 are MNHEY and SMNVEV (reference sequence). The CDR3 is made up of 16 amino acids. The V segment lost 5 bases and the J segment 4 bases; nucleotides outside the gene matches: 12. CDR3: CASSPSAGGAAYEQYF. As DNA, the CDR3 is TGTGCCAGCAGTCCCTCGGCGGGGGGGGCCGCGTACGAGCAGTACTTC.

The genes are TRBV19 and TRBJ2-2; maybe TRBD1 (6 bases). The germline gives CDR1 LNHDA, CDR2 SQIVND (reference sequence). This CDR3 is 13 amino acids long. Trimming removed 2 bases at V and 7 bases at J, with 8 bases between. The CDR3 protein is CASSITGSGELFF. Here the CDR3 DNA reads TGTGCCAGTAGTATAACAGGGAGCGGGGAGCTGTTTTTT.

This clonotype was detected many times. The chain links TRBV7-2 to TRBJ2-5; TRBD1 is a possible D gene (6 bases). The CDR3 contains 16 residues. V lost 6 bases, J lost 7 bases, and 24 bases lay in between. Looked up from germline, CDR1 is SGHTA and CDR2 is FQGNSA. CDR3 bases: TGTGCCAGCAGGCCGGACAGTCAAGGATTACTAGGGACCCAGTACTTC. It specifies CASRPDSQGLLGTQYF. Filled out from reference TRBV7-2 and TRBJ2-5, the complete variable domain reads GAGVSQSPSNKVTEKGKDVELRCDPISGHTALYWYRQSLGQGLEFLIYFQGNSAPDKSGLPSDRFSAERTGGSVSTLTIQRTQQEDSAVYLCASRPDSQGLLGTQYFGPGTRLLVL.

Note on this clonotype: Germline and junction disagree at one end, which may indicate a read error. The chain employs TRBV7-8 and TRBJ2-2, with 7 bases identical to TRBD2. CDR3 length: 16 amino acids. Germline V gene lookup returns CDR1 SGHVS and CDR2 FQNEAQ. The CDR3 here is CASSLWDSGSTGEQFF. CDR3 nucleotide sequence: TGTGCCAGCAGCTTATGGGATAGCGGGTCCACCGGGGAGCAGTTTTTT.

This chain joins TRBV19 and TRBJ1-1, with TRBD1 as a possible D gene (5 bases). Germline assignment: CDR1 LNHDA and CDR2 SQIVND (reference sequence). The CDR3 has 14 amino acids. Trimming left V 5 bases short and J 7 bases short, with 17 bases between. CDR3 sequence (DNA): TGTGCCAGTAGTGCCCGTCGGGGCCTTATTGAAGCTTTCTTT. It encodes CASSARRGLIEAFF. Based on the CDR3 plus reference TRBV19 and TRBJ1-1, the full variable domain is DGGITQSPKYLFRKEGQNVTLSCEQNLNHDAMYWYRQDPGQGLRLIYYSQIVNDFQKGDIAEGYSVSREKKESFPLTVTSAQKNPTAFYLCASSARRGLIEAFFGQGTRLTVV.

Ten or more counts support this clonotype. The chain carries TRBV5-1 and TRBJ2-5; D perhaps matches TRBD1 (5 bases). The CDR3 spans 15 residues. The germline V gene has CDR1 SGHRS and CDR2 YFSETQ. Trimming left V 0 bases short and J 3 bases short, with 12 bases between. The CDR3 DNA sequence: TGCGCCAGCAGCTTGGGATGGGGCGGTGAAGAGACCCAGTACTTC. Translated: CASSLGWGGEETQYF. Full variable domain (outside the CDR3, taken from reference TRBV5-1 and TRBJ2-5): KAGVTQTPRYLIKTRGQQVTLSCSPISGHRSVSWYQQTPGQGLQFLFEYFSETQRNKGNFPGRFSGRQFSNSRSEMNVSTLELGDSALYLCASSLGWGGEETQYFGPGTRLLVL.

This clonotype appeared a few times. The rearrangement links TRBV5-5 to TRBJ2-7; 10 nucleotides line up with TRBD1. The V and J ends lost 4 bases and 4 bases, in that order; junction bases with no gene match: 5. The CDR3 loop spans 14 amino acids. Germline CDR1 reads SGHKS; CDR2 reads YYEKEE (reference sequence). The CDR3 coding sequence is TGTGCCAGCAGCCATGGACAGGGGGAATACGAGCAGTACTTC. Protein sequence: CASSHGQGEYEQYF.

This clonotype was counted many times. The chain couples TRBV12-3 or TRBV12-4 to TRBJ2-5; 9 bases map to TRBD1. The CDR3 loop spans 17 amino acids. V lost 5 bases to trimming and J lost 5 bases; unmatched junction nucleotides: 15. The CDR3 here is CASSPPRGTGNLETQYF. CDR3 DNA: TGTGCCAGCAGTCCGCCCCGGGGGACAGGGAATTTGGAGACCCAGTACTTC.

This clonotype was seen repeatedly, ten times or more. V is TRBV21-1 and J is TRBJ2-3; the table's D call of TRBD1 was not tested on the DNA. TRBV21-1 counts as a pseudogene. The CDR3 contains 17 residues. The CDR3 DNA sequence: TGTGCCAGCAGCAAAGGCCCCGGGACAGGGTATGAAGATACGCAGTATTTT. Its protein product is CASSKGPGTGYEDTQYF.

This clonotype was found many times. In nucleotides, the CDR3 is TGTGCCAGCAGCCCTAGGACAGGGGAGGGCTATGGCTACACCTTC. It is translated as CASSPRTGEGYGYTF. The genes are TRBV7-9 and TRBJ1-2; 9 bases match TRBD1. Germline CDR1 and CDR2: SEHNR and FQNEAQ (reference sequence). V shed 5 bases and J 4 bases; nucleotides not matched to a gene: 8. The CDR3 consists of 15 residues. Variable domain in full (rest from reference TRBV7-9 and TRBJ1-2): DTGVSQNPRHKITKRGQNVTFRCDPISEHNRLYWYRQTLGQGPEFLTYFQNEAQLEKSRLLSDRFSAERPKGSFSTLEIQRTEQGDSAMYLCASSPRTGEGYGYTFGSGTRLTVV.

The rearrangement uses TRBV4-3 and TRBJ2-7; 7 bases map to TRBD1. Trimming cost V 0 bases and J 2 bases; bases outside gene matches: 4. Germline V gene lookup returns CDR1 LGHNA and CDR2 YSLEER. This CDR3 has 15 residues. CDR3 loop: CASSQEQGTAYEQYF. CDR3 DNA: TGCGCCAGCAGCCAAGAACAGGGGACGGCCTACGAGCAGTACTTC.